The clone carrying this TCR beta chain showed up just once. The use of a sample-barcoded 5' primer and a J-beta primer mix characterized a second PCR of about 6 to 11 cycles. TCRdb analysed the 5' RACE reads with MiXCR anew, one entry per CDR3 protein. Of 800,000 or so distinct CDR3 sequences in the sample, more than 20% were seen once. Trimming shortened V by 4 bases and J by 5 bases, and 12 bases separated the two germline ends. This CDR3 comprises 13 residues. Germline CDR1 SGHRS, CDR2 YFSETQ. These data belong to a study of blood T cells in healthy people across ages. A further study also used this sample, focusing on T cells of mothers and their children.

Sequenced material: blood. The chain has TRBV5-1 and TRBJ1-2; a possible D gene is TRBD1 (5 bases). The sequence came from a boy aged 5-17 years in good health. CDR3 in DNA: TGCGCCAGCAGCCCGGGACGCGAATATGGCTACACCTTC. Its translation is CASSPGREYGYTF. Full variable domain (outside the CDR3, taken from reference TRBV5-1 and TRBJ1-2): KAGVTQTPRYLIKTRGQQVTLSCSPISGHRSVSWYQQTPGQGLQFLFEYFSETQRNKGNFPGRFSGRQFSNSRSEMNVSTLELGDSALYLCASSPGREYGYTFGSGTRLTVV.